The 32 T cell receptor beta chains below were found in one sample sequenced in a study of T cell responses to AZD1222 COVID-19 vaccine. Measured with immunoSEQ multiplex PCR; TCRdb has only the in-frame clones, and not every one. The data contain about 130,000 clones, about 93% of them singletons. The sample in question was peripheral blood, obtained on day 0 of AZD1222 vaccination. These TCRs come from an adult in good health.

CDR3 amino acids: CAWGRRVTDTQYF. The CDR3 nucleotides read TGTGCCTGGGGCCGGAGGGTCACAGATACGCAGTATTTT. This sequence joins TRBV30 and TRBJ2-3, with a weak D call TRBD2 (6 bases). V dropped 5 bases and J dropped 2 bases, with 11 bases sitting between them. The germline CDR1 and CDR2 sequences are GTSNPN and SVGIG (reference sequence). The CDR3 is 13 amino acids.

This rearrangement joins TRBV6-5 to TRBJ1-3; the D is unclear. Trimming removed 0 bases at V and 0 bases at J, with 6 bases between. The CDR3 length is 15 residues. Germline V gene data show CDR1 as MNHEY and CDR2 as SVGAGI. CDR3 sequence (DNA): TGTGCCAGCAGTTACTCGGCCTACTCTGGAAACACCATATATTTT. Translating it yields CASSYSAYSGNTIYF.

The chain uses TRBV14 and TRBJ2-1; 7 nucleotides agree with TRBD2. This CDR3 is built from 15 residues. The trim removed 1 base at V and 5 bases at J, leaving 5 bases unmatched. Germline CDR1 reads SGHDN; CDR2 reads FVKESK. The CDR3 sequence: CASSQGLAVNNEQFF. For the CDR3, the DNA is TGTGCCAGCAGCCAAGGGCTAGCGGTTAACAATGAGCAGTTCTTC.

The chain is built from TRBV2 and TRBJ1-3; D unclear. The germline V and J ends were trimmed by 1 base and 0 bases, with 7 bases remaining between them. The germline V gene has CDR1 SNHLY and CDR2 FYNNEI. This CDR3 is 15 amino acids long. Written as DNA, the CDR3 is TGTGCCAGCAGTGAAGTGCAGTTCTCTGGAAACACCATATATTTT. Translated, it gives CASSEVQFSGNTIYF.

This sequence joins TRBV5-6 and TRBJ2-7; D uncertain. Trimming cost V 2 bases and J 4 bases, with 13 bases left between them. This CDR3 region has 14 residues. Germline V gene lookup returns CDR1 SGHDT and CDR2 YYEEEE. The CDR3 region has the DNA TGTGCCAGCAGCTTCGCGAGATTTGGGTACGAGCAGTACTTC. It yields the protein CASSFARFGYEQYF.

CDR3 in amino acids: CATSDVRDEQFF. The CDR3 DNA sequence: TGTGCCACCAGTGATGTCCGGGATGAGCAGTTCTTC. The chain recombines TRBV24-1 with TRBJ2-1; no definite D call. This CDR3 comprises 12 residues. V lost 3 bases and J 8 bases, leaving 7 bases between the germline ends. Germline lookup yields CDR1 KGHDR and CDR2 SFDVKD.

V is TRBV6-5 and J is TRBJ2-7; 9 nucleotides match TRBD2. CDR1 and CDR2 from the germline V gene are MNHEY and SVGAGI. Germline trimming cut 0 bases from V and 3 bases from J; bases unmatched to any gene: 3. This CDR3 comprises 15 residues. The CDR3, as DNA: TGTGCCAGCAGTTACTCGGTAGCGGGGGACTACGAGCAGTACTTC. Its protein is CASSYSVAGDYEQYF.

The count of this clone is one. This chain joins TRBV6-1 and TRBJ2-1; D gene ambiguous. Germline loops: CDR1 MNHNS, CDR2 SASEGT. Trimming shortened V by 2 bases and J by 4 bases, and 12 bases separated the two germline ends. This CDR3 region has 15 residues. This chain's CDR3 is CASSENGNGYNEQFF. The CDR3 DNA follows: TGTGCCAGCAGTGAAAACGGAAACGGGTACAATGAGCAGTTCTTC.

The chain has TRBV18 and TRBJ2-3; TRBD1 might be the D (6 bases). Germline V gives CDR1 KGHSH, CDR2 LQKENI. V lost 1 base to trimming and J lost 4 bases, with 9 bases between them. CDR3 length equals 14 residues. CDR3 DNA sequence: TGTGCCAGCTCACCACTCGAGGGGGCAGATACGCAGTATTTT. Amino acids: CASSPLEGADTQYF.

The chain is built from TRBV28 and TRBJ2-7, with TRBD1 matching over 11 bases. The CDR3 totals 14 residues. Germline CDR1 is MDHEN and CDR2 is SYDVKM. Trimming cost V 6 bases and J 5 bases; bases outside gene matches: 6. The DNA of the CDR3 is TGTGCCAGCAGAGGACAGGGGGCGGCTCACGAGCAGTACTTC. Protein: CASRGQGAAHEQYF. Filled out from reference TRBV28 and TRBJ2-7, the complete variable domain reads DVKVTQSSRYLVKRTGEKVFLECVQDMDHENMFWYRQDPGLGLRLIYFSYDVKMKEKGDIPEGYSVSREKKERFSLILESASTNQTSMYLCASRGQGAAHEQYFGPGTRLTVT.

The chain carries TRBV29-1 and TRBJ1-1; tentative D call: TRBD1 (5 bases). Germline V gives CDR1 SQVTM, CDR2 ANQGSEA. The CDR3 spans 13 residues. Deletions cut 6 bases from V and 5 bases from J, with 16 bases between. CDR3 DNA sequence: TGCAGCGTACGCCGGGCGGGGGTGACTGAAGCTTTCTTT. Amino acid sequence: CSVRRAGVTEAFF.

CDR3 DNA: TGTGCCAGCCGGGCAACGAACACCGGGGAGCTGTTTTTT. Protein sequence: CASRATNTGELFF. The chain is built from TRBV6-5 and TRBJ2-2; D is ambiguous. This CDR3 spans 13 amino acids. V was pared by 8 bases and J by 0 bases, with 7 bases between. In germline, CDR1 is MNHEY, CDR2 SVGAGI.

The chain uses TRBV10-3 and TRBJ2-3; 10 nucleotides line up with TRBD2. The CDR3 totals 16 residues. The trim removed 2 bases at V and 4 bases at J, leaving 6 bases unmatched. Germline values: CDR1 ENHRY, CDR2 SYGVKD. The CDR3 here is CAISERLAGVADTQYF. CDR3 nucleotides: TGTGCCATCAGTGAGCGGCTAGCGGGAGTGGCAGATACGCAGTATTTT.

V usage is TRBV27 and J usage is TRBJ2-5, with D possibly TRBD1 on 6 matching bases. There are 15 residues in the CDR3. Germline V gene data show CDR1 as MNHEY and CDR2 as SMNVEV (reference sequence). Trimming shortened V by 2 bases and J by 4 bases, and 14 bases separated the two germline ends. This chain's CDR3 is CASSLGAGAGETQYF. CDR3 nucleotides: TGTGCCAGCAGTTTAGGGGCAGGGGCTGGAGAGACCCAGTACTTC.

This sequence joins TRBV2 and TRBJ2-7; 8 bases agree with TRBD2. The junction had 12 bases not matched to a gene; V was cut back by 5 bases and J by 0 bases. CDR1 is SNHLY and CDR2 is FYNNEI in the germline V gene. CDR3 length: 17 residues. This chain's CDR3 is CASSPGLARTSSYEQYF. The DNA for the CDR3 is TGTGCCAGCAGTCCTGGACTAGCAAGGACCAGCTCCTACGAGCAGTACTTC.

The V gene is TRBV5-1, the J gene TRBJ2-5; 10 nucleotides agree with TRBD1. Trimming at V came to 3 bases and at J to 4 bases, leaving 3 bases not matched to a gene. Germline-derived CDR1 and CDR2 are SGHRS and YFSETQ. This CDR3 has 14 amino acids. The chain's CDR3 is CASSSGQGGETQYF. CDR3 DNA: TGCGCCAGCAGCTCAGGACAGGGGGGAGAGACCCAGTACTTC.

The rearrangement uses TRBV11-2 and TRBJ1-1; no reliable D call. This CDR3 spans 13 amino acids. V lost 5 bases and J lost 0, with 7 bases in between. The V gene's germline CDR1 is SGHAT and CDR2 FQNNGV. The CDR3 coding sequence is TGTGCCAGCAGCCGGAATGTGAACACTGAAGCTTTCTTT. Its translation is CASSRNVNTEAFF.

V gene TRBV24-1 combines with J gene TRBJ2-1; 8 bases map to TRBD2. The CDR3 has 16 residues. Per the germline V gene, CDR1 is KGHDR and CDR2 is SFDVKD. V shed 4 bases, J shed 5 bases, and the junction held 9 bases outside the gene matches. The CDR3 coding sequence is TGTGCCACCAGTGACCCTAGCGGGCCCATTAACAATGAGCAGTTCTTC. Translated: CATSDPSGPINNEQFF.

The V and J genes are TRBV14 and TRBJ1-1; tentative D call: TRBD1 (6 bases). This CDR3 region has 13 residues. The germline V and J ends were trimmed by 6 bases and 5 bases, with 13 bases remaining between them. Germline loops: CDR1 SGHDN, CDR2 FVKESK. The CDR3 region has the DNA TGTGCCAGCAGACACAGGGCTGGAACTGAAGCTTTCTTT. Its translation is CASRHRAGTEAFF.

The rearrangement links TRBV5-1 to TRBJ1-6, with 10 bases fitting TRBD1. The CDR3 is 15 residues long. Trimming at V came to 0 bases and at J to 9 bases, leaving 3 bases not matched to a gene. CDR1 and CDR2 from the germline V gene are SGHRS and YFSETQ. CDR3 nucleotides: TGCGCCAGCAGCTTGGGACAGGGGGCTTTTTCACCCCTCCACTTT. This gives the protein CASSLGQGAFSPLHF.

The V gene is TRBV2, the J gene TRBJ2-2; a weak D match, TRBD2 (6 bases). V lost 6 bases, J lost 0 bases, and 11 bases lay in between. The CDR3 spans 15 residues. Germline V gives CDR1 SNHLY, CDR2 FYNNEI. The CDR3, as DNA: TGTGCCAGCAGGCGGGACCGAGCGAACACCGGGGAGCTGTTTTTT. This gives the protein CASRRDRANTGELFF.

The chain carries TRBV29-1 and TRBJ1-2; D possibly corresponds to TRBD1 (5 bases). The V gene lost 7 bases and the J gene lost 3 bases, with 12 bases spanning the gap. This CDR3 contains 12 residues. Germline V CDR1 and CDR2: SQVTM, ANQGSEA. The CDR3 bases are TGCAGCGCTTCGGGGCAGGACTATGGCTACACCTTC. Amino acids: CSASGQDYGYTF. The whole variable domain, filled in from reference TRBV29-1 and TRBJ1-2, reads SAVISQKPSRDICQRGTSLTIQCQVDSQVTMMFWYRQQPGQSLTLIATANQGSEATYESGFVIDKFPISRPNLTFSTLTVSNMSPEDSSIYLCSASGQDYGYTFGSGTRLTVV.

The rearrangement joins TRBV3-1 (or the pseudogene TRBV3-2) to TRBJ1-5, with D perhaps TRBD1 (6 bases). Per germline, CDR1 LGHDT and CDR2 YNNKEL (reference sequence). Between the trimmed V and J ends, which lost 0 bases and 7 bases, there was a span of 13 bases. CDR3 length: 15 amino acids. CDR3 in DNA: TGTGCCAGCAGCCAAGATTACGGGGGCGGGCAGCCCCAGCATTTT. Encoded protein: CASSQDYGGGQPQHF.

J is TRBJ1-3 and V is TRBV24-1; no clear D. Trimming removed 9 bases at V and 4 bases at J, with 9 bases between. Looked up from germline, CDR1 is KGHDR and CDR2 is SFDVKD. The CDR3 has 12 amino acids. The CDR3 loop reads CATSGNGNTIYF. In DNA form, the CDR3 reads TGTGCCACCTCGGGGAACGGAAACACCATATATTTT.

As regards this clone: The junction and the germline gene differ at one end; a read error may be behind it. The genes are TRBV18 and TRBJ2-3; 9 bases align to TRBD2. There are 18 residues in the CDR3. Germline V CDR1 and CDR2: KGHSH, LQKENI. The CDR3 here is CASSPSGTSLVVPDMQYF. The CDR3 region has the DNA TGTGCCAGCTCACCATCCGGGACTAGCCTCGTAGTTCCAGATATGCAGTATTTT. The full variable domain, in which reference TRBV18 and TRBJ2-3 provide the parts outside the CDR3, is NAGVMQNPRHLVRRRGQEARLRCSPMKGHSHVYWYRQLPEEGLKFMVYLQKENIIDESGMPKERFSAEFPKEGPSILRIQQVVRGDSAAYFCASSPSGTSLVVPDMQYFGPGTRLTVL.

The rearrangement uses TRBV12-3 or TRBV12-4 and TRBJ2-3; D unclear. V was shortened by 5 bases and J by 6 bases, with 9 bases between the two germline ends. The CDR3 consists of 12 residues. CDR3 loop: CASSQTGDTQYF. The CDR3 nucleotides read TGTGCCAGCAGTCAAACGGGTGATACGCAGTATTTT.

The V call is TRBV11-3, the J call TRBJ2-7; 10 bases map to TRBD1. The CDR3 consists of 15 residues. V lost 5 bases to trimming and J lost 2 bases; unmatched junction nucleotides: 6. Germline loops: CDR1 SGHNT, CDR2 YENEEA. Written as DNA, the CDR3 is TGTGCCAGCAGCCGCTCGGACAGGGGGACCTACGAGCAGTACTTC. Translation: CASSRSDRGTYEQYF.

The rearrangement joins TRBV11-3 to TRBJ2-3, with a possible D match to TRBD2 (6 bases). Trimming cost V 0 bases and J 4 bases, with 20 bases left between them. Looked up from germline, CDR1 is SGHNT and CDR2 is YENEEA. The CDR3 is made up of 18 amino acids. CDR3 loop: CASSLDSGGVSIPDTQYF. Written as DNA, the CDR3 is TGTGCCAGCAGCTTAGATTCCGGGGGAGTGTCAATCCCAGATACGCAGTATTTT. The full variable domain, its missing parts supplied by reference TRBV11-3 and TRBJ2-3, is EAGVVQSPRYKIIEKKQPVAFWCNPISGHNTLYWYLQNLGQGPELLIRYENEEAVDDSQLPKDRFSAERLKGVDSTLKIQPAELGDSAVYLCASSLDSGGVSIPDTQYFGPGTRLTVL.

Only one count was recorded for this clone. The rearrangement joins TRBV5-6 to TRBJ1-2, with 8 nucleotides matching TRBD1. V trimming: 10 bases; J trimming: 5 bases; junction bases outside the gene matches: 10. The length of the CDR3 is 13 residues. CDR1 is SGHDT, CDR2 YYEEEE, per germline. The CDR3 sequence: CAGFGGTGYGYTF. The CDR3 DNA sequence: TGTGCCGGATTTGGGGGGACAGGATATGGCTACACCTTC.

The chain employs TRBV3-1 (or the pseudogene TRBV3-2) and TRBJ2-1; D may be TRBD1 (5 bases). The CDR3 consists of 16 residues. Between the trimmed V and J ends, which lost 1 base and 7 bases, there was a span of 17 bases. CDR1 and CDR2 from the germline V gene are LGHDT and YNNKEL (reference sequence). CDR3 protein: CASSQGTRGARNEQFF. The CDR3, as DNA: TGTGCCAGCAGCCAAGGAACCCGTGGGGCTCGGAATGAGCAGTTCTTC.

The chain recombines TRBV5-5 with TRBJ1-1; D call uncertain. V lost 0 bases to trimming and J lost 1 base, with 10 bases between them. The CDR3 contains 15 residues. Germline assignment: CDR1 SGHKS and CDR2 YYEKEE (reference sequence). The CDR3 is CASSLVLPGNTEAFF. CDR3 DNA: TGTGCCAGCAGCTTGGTATTACCAGGGAACACTGAAGCTTTCTTT.

The V gene is TRBV18, the J gene TRBJ1-2; possible D gene TRBD1, 5 bases. The CDR3 has 14 residues. V shed 3 bases and J shed 3 bases, with 11 bases lying between them. CDR1 and CDR2 from the germline V gene are KGHSH and LQKENI. The CDR3 DNA reads as TGTGCCAGCTCACCCCCCTCGACAGACTATGGCTACACCTTC. Encoded protein: CASSPPSTDYGYTF.